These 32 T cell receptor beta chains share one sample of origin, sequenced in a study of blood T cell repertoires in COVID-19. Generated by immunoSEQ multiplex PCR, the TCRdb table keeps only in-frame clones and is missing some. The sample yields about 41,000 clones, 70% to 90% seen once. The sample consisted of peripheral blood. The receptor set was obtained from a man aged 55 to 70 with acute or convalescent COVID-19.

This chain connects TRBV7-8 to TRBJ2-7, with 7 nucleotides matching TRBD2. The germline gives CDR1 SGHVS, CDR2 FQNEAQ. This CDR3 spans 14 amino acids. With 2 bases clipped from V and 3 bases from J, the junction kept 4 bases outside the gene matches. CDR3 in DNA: TGTGCCAGCAGCTTAACAGCGGGAATCTACGAGCAGTACTTC. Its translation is CASSLTAGIYEQYF.

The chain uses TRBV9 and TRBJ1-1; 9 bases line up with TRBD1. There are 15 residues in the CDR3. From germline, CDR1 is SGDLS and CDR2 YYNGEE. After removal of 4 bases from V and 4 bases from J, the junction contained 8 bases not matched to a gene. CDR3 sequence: CASSTTGTGSTEAFF. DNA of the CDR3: TGTGCCAGCAGCACCACCGGGACAGGGAGCACTGAAGCTTTCTTT.

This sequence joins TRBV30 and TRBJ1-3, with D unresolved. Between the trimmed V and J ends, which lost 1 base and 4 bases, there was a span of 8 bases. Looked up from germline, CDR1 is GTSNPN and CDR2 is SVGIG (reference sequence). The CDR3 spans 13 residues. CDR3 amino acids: CAWSALPGNTIYF. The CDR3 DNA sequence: TGTGCCTGGAGTGCCCTCCCCGGAAACACCATATATTTT. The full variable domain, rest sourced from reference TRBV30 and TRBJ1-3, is SQTIHQWPATLVQPVGSPLSLECTVEGTSNPNLYWYRQAAGRGLQLLFYSVGIGQISSEVPQNLSASRPQDRQFILSSKKLLLSDSGFYLCAWSALPGNTIYFGEGSWLTVV.

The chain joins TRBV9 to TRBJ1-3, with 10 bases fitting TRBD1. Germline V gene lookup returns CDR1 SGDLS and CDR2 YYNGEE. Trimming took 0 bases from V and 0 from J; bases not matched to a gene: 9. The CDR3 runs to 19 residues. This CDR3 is CASSVGSGTGDDSGNTIYF. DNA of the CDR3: TGTGCCAGCAGCGTAGGCTCGGGGACAGGGGATGACTCTGGAAACACCATATATTTT.

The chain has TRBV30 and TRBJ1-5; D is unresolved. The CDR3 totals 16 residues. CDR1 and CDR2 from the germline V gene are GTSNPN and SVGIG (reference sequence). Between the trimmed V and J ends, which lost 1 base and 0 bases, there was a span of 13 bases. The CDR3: CAWSDLGQSSNQPQHF. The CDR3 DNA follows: TGTGCCTGGAGTGATCTTGGGCAGTCTAGCAATCAGCCCCAGCATTTT.

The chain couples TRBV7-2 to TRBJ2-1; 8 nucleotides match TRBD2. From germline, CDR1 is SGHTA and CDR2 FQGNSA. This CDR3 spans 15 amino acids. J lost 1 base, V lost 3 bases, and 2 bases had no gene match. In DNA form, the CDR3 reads TGTGCCAGCAGCTTCAAGCGGGGGTCCTACAATGAGCAGTTCTTC. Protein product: CASSFKRGSYNEQFF. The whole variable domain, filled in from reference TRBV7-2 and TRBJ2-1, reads GAGVSQSPSNKVTEKGKDVELRCDPISGHTALYWYRQSLGQGLEFLIYFQGNSAPDKSGLPSDRFSAERTGGSVSTLTIQRTQQEDSAVYLCASSFKRGSYNEQFFGPGTRLTVL.

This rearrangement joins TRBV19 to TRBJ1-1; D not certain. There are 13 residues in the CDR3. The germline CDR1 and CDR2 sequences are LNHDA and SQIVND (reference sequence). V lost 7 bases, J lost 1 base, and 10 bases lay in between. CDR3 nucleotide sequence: TGTGCCAGTACCTATTATGGGAACACTGAAGCTTTCTTT. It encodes CASTYYGNTEAFF.

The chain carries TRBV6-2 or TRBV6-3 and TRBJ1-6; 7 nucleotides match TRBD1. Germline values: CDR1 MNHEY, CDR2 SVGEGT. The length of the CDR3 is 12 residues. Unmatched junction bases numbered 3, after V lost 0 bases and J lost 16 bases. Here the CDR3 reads CASSYSGGPLHF. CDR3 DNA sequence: TGTGCCAGCAGTTACTCAGGGGGCCCTCTCCACTTT.

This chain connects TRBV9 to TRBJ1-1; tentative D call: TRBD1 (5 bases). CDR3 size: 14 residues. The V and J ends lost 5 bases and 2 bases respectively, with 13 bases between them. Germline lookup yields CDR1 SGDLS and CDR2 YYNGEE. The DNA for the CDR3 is TGTGCCAGCAGTGCGGGACTGGGAAACACTGAAGCTTTCTTT. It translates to CASSAGLGNTEAFF.

The CDR3 DNA reads as TGCGCCAGCAGCCCCACCACCAGCGGTTCTGGAAACACCATATATTTT. Its protein is CASSPTTSGSGNTIYF. This chain joins TRBV5-1 and TRBJ1-3; D gene uncertain. Germline values: CDR1 SGHRS, CDR2 YFSETQ. V was cut by 4 bases and J by 1 base, with 15 bases left in between. The CDR3 contains 16 residues.

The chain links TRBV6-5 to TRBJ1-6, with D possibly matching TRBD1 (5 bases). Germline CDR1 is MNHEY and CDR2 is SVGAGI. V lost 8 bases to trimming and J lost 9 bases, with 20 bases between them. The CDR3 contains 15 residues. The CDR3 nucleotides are TGTGCCAGCCGACGGAAGGCCAGGGCATTTTCACCCCTCCACTTT. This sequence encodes CASRRKARAFSPLHF.

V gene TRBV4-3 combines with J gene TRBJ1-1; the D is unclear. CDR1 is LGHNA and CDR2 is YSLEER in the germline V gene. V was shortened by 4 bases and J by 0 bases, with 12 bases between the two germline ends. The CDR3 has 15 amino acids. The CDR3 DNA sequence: TGCGCCAGCAGCCTCCTTAGAGGTATGAACACTGAAGCTTTCTTT. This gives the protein CASSLLRGMNTEAFF.

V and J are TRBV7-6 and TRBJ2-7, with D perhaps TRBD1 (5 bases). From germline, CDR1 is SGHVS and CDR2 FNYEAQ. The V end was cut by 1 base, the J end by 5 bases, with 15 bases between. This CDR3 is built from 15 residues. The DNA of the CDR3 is TGTGCCAGCAGCTTAGAAAGGGGAACCCACGACGAGCAGTACTTC. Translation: CASSLERGTHDEQYF.

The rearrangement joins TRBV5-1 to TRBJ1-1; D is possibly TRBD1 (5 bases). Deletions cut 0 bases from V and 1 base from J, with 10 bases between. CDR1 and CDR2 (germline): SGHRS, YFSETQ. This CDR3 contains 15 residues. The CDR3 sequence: CASSLALGPNTEAFF. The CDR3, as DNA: TGCGCCAGCAGCTTGGCACTGGGGCCGAACACTGAAGCTTTCTTT.

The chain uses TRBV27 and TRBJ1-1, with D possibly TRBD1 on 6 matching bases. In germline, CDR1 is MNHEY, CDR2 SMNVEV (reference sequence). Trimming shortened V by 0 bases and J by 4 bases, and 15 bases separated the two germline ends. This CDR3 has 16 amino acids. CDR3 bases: TGTGCCAGCAGTTTATCTGGGGAGTCAGGGGTCACTGAAGCTTTCTTT. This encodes CASSLSGESGVTEAFF.

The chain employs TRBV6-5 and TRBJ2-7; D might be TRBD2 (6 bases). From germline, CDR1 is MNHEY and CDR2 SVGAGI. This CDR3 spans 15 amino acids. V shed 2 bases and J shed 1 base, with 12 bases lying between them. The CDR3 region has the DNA TGTGCCAGCAGTTACCTCTCGCGGGATTCCTACGAGCAGTACTTC. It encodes CASSYLSRDSYEQYF.

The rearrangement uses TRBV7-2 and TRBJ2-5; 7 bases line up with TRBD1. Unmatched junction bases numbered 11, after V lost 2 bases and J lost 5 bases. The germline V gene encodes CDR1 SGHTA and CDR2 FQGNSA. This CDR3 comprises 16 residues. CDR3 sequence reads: CASSLRPRQGEETQYF. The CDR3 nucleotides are TGTGCCAGCAGCTTACGCCCTCGTCAGGGGGAGGAGACCCAGTACTTC. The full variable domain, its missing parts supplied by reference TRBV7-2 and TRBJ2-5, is GAGVSQSPSNKVTEKGKDVELRCDPISGHTALYWYRQSLGQGLEFLIYFQGNSAPDKSGLPSDRFSAERTGGSVSTLTIQRTQQEDSAVYLCASSLRPRQGEETQYFGPGTRLLVL.

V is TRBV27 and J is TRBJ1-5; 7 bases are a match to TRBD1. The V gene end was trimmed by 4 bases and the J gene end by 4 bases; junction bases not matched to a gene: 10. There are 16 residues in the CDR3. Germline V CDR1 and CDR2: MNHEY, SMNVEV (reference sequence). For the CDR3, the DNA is TGTGCCAGCAGTTCCACCCGACAGGGTTGGAATCAGCCCCAGCATTTT. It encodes CASSSTRQGWNQPQHF.

The CDR3 DNA reads TGTGCCAGCACGTGGGCAGCCCAGGGCCGAGAGACCCAGTACTTC. This codes for CASTWAAQGRETQYF. The chain employs TRBV3-1 (or the pseudogene TRBV3-2) and TRBJ2-5; tentatively, D is TRBD1 (5 bases). V shed 7 bases and J shed 4 bases, with 19 bases lying between them. Germline CDR1 LGHDT, CDR2 YNNKEL (reference sequence). The CDR3 extends over 15 amino acids.

The chain's CDR3 is CASKSRESNQPQHF. Written as DNA, the CDR3 is TGTGCCAGCAAAAGTAGGGAGAGTAATCAGCCCCAGCATTTT. V usage is TRBV6-5 and J usage is TRBJ1-5, with D unclear. CDR1 is MNHEY, CDR2 SVGAGI, per germline. Trimming left V 7 bases short and J 4 bases short, with 14 bases between. This CDR3 comprises 14 residues.

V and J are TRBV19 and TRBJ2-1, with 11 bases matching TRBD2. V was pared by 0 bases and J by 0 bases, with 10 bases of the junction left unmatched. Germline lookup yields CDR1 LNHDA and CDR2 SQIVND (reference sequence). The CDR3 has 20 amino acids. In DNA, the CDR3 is TGTGCCAGTAGTATAGATTTGCTAGCGGGGGGCCACGGCTCCTACAATGAGCAGTTCTTC. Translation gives CASSIDLLAGGHGSYNEQFF.

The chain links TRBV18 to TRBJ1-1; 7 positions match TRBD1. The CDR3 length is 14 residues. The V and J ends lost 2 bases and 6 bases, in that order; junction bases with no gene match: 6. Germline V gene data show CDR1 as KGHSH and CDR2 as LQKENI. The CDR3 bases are TGTGCCAGCTCACCAGGGACAGCCTCCTCTGAAGCTTTCTTT. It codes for CASSPGTASSEAFF.

CDR3 protein: CASSPQPNTEAFF. The CDR3 DNA follows: TGTGCCAGCTCACCACAGCCGAACACTGAAGCTTTCTTT. The rearrangement links TRBV18 to TRBJ1-1; D not resolved. The CDR3 runs 13 residues. The germline gives CDR1 KGHSH, CDR2 LQKENI. The V end lost 1 base, the J end lost 1 base, and 4 bases lay between the germline ends.

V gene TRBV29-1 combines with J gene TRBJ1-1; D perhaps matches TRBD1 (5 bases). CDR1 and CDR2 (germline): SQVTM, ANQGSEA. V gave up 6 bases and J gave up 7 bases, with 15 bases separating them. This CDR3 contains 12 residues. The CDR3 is CSVPNMGGEAFF. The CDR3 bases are TGCAGCGTGCCTAATATGGGGGGTGAAGCTTTCTTT.

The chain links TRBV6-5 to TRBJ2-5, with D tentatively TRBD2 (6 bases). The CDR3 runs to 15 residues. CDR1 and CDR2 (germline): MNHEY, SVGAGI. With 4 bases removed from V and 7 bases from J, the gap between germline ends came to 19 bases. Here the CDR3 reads CASSSQLGTPVTQYF. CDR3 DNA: TGTGCCAGCAGTTCACAACTCGGGACTCCGGTGACCCAGTACTTC.

Here the CDR3 reads CASSQMTGMNTEAFF. For the CDR3, the DNA is TGCGCCAGCAGTCAGATGACAGGGATGAACACTGAAGCTTTCTTT. The rearrangement uses TRBV10-1 and TRBJ1-1; 7 bases agree with TRBD1. This CDR3 spans 15 amino acids. In germline, CDR1 is WNHNN, CDR2 SYGVQD (reference sequence). J was trimmed by 0 bases and V by 5 bases; bases with no gene match: 6.

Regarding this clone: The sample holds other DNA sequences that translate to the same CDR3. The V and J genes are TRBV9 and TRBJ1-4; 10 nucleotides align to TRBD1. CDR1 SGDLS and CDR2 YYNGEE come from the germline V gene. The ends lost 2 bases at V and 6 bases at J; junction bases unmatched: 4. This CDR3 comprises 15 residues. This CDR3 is CASSVDGTGDEKLFF. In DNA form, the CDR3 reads TGTGCCAGCAGCGTTGACGGGACAGGGGATGAAAAACTGTTTTTT. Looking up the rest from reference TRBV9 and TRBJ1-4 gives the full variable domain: DSGVTQTPKHLITATGQRVTLRCSPRSGDLSVYWYQQSLDQGLQFLIQYYNGEERAKGNILERFSAQQFPDLHSELNLSSLELGDSALYFCASSVDGTGDEKLFFGSGTQLSVL.

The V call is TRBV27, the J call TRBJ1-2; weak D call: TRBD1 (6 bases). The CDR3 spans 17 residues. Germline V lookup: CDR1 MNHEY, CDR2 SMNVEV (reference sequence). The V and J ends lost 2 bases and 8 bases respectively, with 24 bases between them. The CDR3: CASSLRGSLSATGGYTF. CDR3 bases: TGTGCCAGCAGTTTAAGGGGGAGTCTATCAGCCACTGGGGGCTACACCTTC.

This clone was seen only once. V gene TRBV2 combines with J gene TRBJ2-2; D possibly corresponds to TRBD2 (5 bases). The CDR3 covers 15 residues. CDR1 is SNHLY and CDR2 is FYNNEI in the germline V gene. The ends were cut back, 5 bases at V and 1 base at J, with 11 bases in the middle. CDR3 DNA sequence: TGTGCCAGCAGTACTGGGGAGAGGAACACCGGGGAGCTGTTTTTT. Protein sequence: CASSTGERNTGELFF.

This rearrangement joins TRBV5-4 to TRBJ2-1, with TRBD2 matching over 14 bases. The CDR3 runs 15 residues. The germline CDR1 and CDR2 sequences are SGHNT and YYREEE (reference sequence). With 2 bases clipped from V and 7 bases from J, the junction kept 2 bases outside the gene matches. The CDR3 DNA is TGTGCCAGCAGCTTCAGACTAGCGGGGGGGAATGAGCAGTTCTTC. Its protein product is CASSFRLAGGNEQFF.

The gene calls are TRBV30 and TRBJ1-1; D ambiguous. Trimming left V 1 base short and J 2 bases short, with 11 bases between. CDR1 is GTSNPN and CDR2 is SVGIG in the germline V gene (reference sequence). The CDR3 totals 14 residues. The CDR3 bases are TGTGCCTGGAGTGGGGCCCTCGGTAACACTGAAGCTTTCTTT. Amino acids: CAWSGALGNTEAFF.

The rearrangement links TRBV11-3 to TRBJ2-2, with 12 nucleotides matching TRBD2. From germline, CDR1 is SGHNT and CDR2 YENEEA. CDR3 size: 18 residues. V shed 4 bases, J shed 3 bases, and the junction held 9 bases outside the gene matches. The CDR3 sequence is CASSSYLAGGQYTGELFF. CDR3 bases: TGTGCCAGCAGCTCATACCTAGCGGGGGGGCAGTACACCGGGGAGCTGTTTTTT.